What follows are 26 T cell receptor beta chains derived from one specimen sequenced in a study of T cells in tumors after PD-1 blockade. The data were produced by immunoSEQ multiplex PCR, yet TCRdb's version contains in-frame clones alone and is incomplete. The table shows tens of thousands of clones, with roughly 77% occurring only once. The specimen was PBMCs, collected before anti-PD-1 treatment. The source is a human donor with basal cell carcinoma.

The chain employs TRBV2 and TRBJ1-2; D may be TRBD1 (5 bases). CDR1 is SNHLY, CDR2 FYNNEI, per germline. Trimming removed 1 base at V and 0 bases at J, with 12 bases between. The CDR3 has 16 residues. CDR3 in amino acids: CASSEGGRASNYGYTF. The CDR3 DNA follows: TGTGCCAGCAGTGAAGGGGGCAGGGCCTCTAACTATGGCTACACCTTC.

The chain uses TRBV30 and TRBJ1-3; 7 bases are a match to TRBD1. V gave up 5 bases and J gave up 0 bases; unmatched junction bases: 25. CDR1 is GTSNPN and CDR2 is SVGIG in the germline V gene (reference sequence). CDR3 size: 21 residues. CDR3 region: CAWAGGRGRGEDAYSGNTIYF. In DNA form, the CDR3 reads TGTGCCTGGGCCGGAGGGAGGGGGCGCGGGGAGGACGCTTACTCTGGAAACACCATATATTTT.

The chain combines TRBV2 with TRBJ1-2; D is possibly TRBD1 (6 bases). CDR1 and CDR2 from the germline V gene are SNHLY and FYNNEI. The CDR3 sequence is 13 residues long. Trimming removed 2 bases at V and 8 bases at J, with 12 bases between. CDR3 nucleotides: TGTGCCAGCAGTGAATTAACAGGGTACGGCTACACCTTC. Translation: CASSELTGYGYTF.

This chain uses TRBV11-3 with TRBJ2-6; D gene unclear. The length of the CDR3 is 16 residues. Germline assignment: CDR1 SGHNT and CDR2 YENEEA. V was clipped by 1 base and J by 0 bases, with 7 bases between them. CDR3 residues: CASSLGPISGANVLTF. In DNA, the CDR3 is TGTGCCAGCAGCTTAGGCCCGATCTCTGGGGCCAACGTCCTGACTTTC.

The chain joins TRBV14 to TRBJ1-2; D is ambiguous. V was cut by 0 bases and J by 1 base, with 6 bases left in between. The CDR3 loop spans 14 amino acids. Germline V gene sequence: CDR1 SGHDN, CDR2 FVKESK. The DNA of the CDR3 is TGTGCCAGCAGCCAAGATCCCATTAACTATGGCTACACCTTC. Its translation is CASSQDPINYGYTF.

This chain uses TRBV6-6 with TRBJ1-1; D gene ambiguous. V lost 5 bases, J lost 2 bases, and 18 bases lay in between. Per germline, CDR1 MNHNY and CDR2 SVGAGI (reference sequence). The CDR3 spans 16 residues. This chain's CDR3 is CASSPGGADANTEAFF. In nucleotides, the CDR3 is TGTGCCAGCAGTCCAGGTGGAGCAGACGCAAACACTGAAGCTTTCTTT.

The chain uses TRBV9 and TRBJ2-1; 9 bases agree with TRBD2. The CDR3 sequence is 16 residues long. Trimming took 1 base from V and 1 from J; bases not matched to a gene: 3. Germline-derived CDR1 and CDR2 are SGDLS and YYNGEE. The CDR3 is CASSVISGGSYNEQFF. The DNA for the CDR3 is TGTGCCAGCAGCGTAATTAGCGGGGGATCCTACAATGAGCAGTTCTTC. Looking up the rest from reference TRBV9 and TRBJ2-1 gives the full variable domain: DSGVTQTPKHLITATGQRVTLRCSPRSGDLSVYWYQQSLDQGLQFLIQYYNGEERAKGNILERFSAQQFPDLHSELNLSSLELGDSALYFCASSVISGGSYNEQFFGPGTRLTVL.

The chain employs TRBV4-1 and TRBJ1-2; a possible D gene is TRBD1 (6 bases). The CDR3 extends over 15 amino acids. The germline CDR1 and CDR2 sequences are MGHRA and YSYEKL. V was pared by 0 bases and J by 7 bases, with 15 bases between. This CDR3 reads CASSQEQTGVIGYTF. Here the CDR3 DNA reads TGCGCCAGCAGCCAAGAACAGACAGGAGTCATTGGCTACACCTTC.

The CDR3, as DNA: TGTGCCAGCAGTGAACGGAGCGGAAGGGGACCCAACTATGGCTACACCTTC. This encodes CASSERSGRGPNYGYTF. V is TRBV6-1 and J is TRBJ1-2, with a tentative D call TRBD1 (5 bases). Germline V gene lookup returns CDR1 MNHNS and CDR2 SASEGT. Trimming stripped 2 bases from V and 2 bases from J, with 18 bases between. This CDR3 region has 17 residues.

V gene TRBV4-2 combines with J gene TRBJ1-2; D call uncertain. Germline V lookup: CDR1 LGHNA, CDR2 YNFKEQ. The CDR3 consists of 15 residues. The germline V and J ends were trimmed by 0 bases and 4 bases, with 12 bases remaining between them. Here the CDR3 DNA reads TGTGCCAGCAGCCAAGATCCAACAGCAGGCTATGGCTACACCTTC. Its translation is CASSQDPTAGYGYTF.

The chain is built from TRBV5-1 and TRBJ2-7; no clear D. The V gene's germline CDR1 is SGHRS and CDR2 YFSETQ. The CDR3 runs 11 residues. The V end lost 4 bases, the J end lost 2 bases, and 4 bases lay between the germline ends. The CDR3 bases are TGCGCCAGCAGCGGTACCTACGAGCAGTACTTC. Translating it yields CASSGTYEQYF.

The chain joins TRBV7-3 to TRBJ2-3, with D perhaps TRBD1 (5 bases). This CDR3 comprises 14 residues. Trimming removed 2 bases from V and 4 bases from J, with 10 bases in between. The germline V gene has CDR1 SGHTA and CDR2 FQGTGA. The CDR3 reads CASSLSGLADTQYF. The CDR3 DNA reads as TGTGCCAGCAGCTTATCAGGGTTGGCAGATACGCAGTATTTT.

CDR3: CAISETVKNIQYF. Here the CDR3 DNA reads TGTGCCATCAGTGAGACGGTAAAAAACATTCAGTACTTC. The chain recombines TRBV10-3 with TRBJ2-4; no clear D gene. Germline CDR1 is ENHRY and CDR2 is SYGVKD. The V gene lost 2 bases and the J gene lost 4 bases, with 6 bases spanning the gap. The CDR3 is 13 residues long.

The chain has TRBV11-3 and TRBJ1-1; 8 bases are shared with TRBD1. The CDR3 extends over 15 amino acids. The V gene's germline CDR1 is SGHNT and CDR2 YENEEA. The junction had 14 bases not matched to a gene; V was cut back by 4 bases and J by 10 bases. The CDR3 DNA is TGTGCCAGCAGCTCCAACGACAGGGGAATCTTCGCAGCTTTCTTT. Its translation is CASSSNDRGIFAAFF.

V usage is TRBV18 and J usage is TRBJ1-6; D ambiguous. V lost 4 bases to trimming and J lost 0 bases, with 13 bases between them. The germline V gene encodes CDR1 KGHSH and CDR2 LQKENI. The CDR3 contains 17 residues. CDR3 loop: CASSQAARSSYNSPLHF. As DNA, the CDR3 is TGTGCCAGCTCACAGGCAGCACGAAGCTCCTATAATTCACCCCTCCACTTT.

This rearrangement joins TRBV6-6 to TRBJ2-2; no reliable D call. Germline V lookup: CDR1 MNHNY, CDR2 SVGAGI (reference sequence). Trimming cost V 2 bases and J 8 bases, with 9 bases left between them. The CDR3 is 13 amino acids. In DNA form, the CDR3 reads TGTGCCAGCAGTTACCACACAGATGGGGAGCTGTTTTTT. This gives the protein CASSYHTDGELFF.

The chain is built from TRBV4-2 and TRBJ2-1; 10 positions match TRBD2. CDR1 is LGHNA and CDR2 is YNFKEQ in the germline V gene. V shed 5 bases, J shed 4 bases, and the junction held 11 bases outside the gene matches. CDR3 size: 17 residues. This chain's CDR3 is CASSESAAGGLYNEQFF. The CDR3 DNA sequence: TGTGCCAGCAGCGAATCCGCAGCGGGGGGGCTGTACAATGAGCAGTTCTTC.

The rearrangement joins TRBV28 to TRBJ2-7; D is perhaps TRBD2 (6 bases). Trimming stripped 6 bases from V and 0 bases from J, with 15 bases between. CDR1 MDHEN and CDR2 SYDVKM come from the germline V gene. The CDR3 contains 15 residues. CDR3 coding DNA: TGTGCCAGCAGACGGGACGGGGGATACTCCTACGAGCAGTACTTC. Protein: CASRRDGGYSYEQYF.

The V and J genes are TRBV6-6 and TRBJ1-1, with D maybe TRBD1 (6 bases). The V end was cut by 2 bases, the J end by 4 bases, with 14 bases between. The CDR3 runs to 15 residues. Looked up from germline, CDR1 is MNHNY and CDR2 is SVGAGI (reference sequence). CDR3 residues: CASSYGVGGGTEAFF. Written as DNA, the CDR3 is TGTGCCAGCAGTTACGGTGTAGGGGGGGGCACTGAAGCTTTCTTT.

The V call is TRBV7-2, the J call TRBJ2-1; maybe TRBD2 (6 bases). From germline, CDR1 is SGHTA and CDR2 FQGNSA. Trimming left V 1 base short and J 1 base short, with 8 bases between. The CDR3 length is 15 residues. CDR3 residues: CASSLGGVSYNEQFF. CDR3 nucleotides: TGTGCCAGCAGCTTAGGGGGGGTGTCCTACAATGAGCAGTTCTTC.

This chain's CDR3 is CASSLATALEAFF. CDR3 nucleotides: TGTGCCAGCAGTTTAGCGACAGCCCTTGAAGCTTTCTTT. The V gene is TRBV12-3 or TRBV12-4, the J gene TRBJ1-1; perhaps TRBD1 as D (5 bases). With 0 bases removed from V and 7 bases from J, the gap between germline ends came to 9 bases. The CDR3 totals 13 residues.

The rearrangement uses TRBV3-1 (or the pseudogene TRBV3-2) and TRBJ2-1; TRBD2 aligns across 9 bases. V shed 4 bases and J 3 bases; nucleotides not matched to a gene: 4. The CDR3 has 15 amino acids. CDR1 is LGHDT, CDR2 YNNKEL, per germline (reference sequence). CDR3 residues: CASSLGRGGYNEQFF. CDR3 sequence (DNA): TGTGCCAGCAGCCTAGGGCGGGGGGGCTACAATGAGCAGTTCTTC.

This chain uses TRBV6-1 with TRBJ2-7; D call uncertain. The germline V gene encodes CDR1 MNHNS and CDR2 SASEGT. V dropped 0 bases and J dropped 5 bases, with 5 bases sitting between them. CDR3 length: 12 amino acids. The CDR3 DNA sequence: TGTGCCAGCAGTGAAGCGGGGAACGAGCAGTACTTC. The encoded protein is CASSEAGNEQYF.

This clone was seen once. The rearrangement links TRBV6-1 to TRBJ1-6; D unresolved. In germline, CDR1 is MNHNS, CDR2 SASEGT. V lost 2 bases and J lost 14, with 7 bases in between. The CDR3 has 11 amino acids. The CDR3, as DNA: TGTGCCAGCAGTGAAAGAATGGCCCTCCACTTT. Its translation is CASSERMALHF.

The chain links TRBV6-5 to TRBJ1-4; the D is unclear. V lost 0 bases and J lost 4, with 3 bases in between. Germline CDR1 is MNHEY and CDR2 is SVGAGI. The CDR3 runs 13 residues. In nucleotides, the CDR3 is TGTGCCAGCAGTTACTCGGTTAATGAAAAACTGTTTTTT. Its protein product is CASSYSVNEKLFF.

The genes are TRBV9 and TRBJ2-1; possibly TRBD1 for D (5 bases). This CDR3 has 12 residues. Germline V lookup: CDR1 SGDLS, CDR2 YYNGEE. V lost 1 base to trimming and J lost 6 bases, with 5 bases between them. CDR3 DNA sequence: TGTGCCAGCAGCGTACAGGGCAATGAGCAGTTCTTC. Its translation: CASSVQGNEQFF.